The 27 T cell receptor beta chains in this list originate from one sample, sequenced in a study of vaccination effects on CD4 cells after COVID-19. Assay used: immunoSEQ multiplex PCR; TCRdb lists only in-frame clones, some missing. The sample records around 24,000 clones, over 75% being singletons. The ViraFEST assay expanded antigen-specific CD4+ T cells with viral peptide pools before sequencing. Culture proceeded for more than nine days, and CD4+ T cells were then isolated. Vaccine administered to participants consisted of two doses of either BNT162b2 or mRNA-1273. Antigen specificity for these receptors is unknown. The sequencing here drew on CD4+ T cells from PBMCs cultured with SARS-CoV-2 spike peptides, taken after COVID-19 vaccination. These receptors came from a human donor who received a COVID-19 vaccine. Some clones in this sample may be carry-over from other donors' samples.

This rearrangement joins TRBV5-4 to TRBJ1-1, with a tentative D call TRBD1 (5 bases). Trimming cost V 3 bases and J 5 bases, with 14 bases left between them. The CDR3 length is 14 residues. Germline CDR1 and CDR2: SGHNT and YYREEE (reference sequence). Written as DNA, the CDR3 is TGTGCCAGCAGCTCGGGTCCAGGGAATACTGAAGCTTTCTTT. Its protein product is CASSSGPGNTEAFF. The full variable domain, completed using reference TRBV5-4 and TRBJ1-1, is ETGVTQSPTHLIKTRGQQVTLRCSSQSGHNTVSWYQQALGQGPQFIFQYYREEENGRGNFPPRFSGLQFPNYSSELNVNALELDDSALYLCASSSGPGNTEAFFGQGTRLTVV.

The DNA for the CDR3 is TGTGCCAGCAGTTACGACAAAGCCTATGGCTACACCTTC. The encoded protein is CASSYDKAYGYTF. V and J are TRBV7-2 and TRBJ1-2; D unclear. CDR1 SGHTA and CDR2 FQGNSA come from the germline V gene. V was cut by 6 bases and J by 4 bases, with 12 bases left in between. The CDR3 runs to 13 residues.

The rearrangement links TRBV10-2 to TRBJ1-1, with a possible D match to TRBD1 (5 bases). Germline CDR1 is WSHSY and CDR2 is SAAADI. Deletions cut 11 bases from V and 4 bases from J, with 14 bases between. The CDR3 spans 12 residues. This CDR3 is CACQGPSTEAFF. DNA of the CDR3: TGCGCCTGTCAGGGCCCCAGCACTGAAGCTTTCTTT.

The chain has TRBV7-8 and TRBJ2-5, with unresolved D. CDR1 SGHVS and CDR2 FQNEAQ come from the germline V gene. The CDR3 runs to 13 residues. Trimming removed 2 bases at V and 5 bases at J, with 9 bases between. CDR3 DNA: TGTGCCAGCAGCTTACGGGTAGGGGAGACCCAGTACTTC. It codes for CASSLRVGETQYF.

The CDR3 reads CASREDRGNIQYF. CDR3 sequence (DNA): TGTGCCAGCAGGGAGGATAGGGGAAACATTCAGTACTTC. V is TRBV6-6 and J is TRBJ2-4; tentatively, D is TRBD1 or TRBD2 (5 bases each). Germline lookup yields CDR1 MNHNY and CDR2 SVGAGI (reference sequence). The CDR3 has 13 residues. The V end lost 6 bases, the J end lost 6 bases, and 12 bases lay between the germline ends.

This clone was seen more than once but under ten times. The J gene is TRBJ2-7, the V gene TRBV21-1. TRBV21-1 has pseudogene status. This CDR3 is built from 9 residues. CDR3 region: CASSKEQYV. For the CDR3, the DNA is TGTGCCAGCAGCAAAGAGCAGTACGTC.

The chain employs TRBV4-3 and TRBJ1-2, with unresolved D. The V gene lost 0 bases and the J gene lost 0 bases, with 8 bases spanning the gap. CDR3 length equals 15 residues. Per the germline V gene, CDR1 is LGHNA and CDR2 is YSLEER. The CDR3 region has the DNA TGCGCCAGCAGCCAAGAAGTGGACCCTAACTATGGCTACACCTTC. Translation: CASSQEVDPNYGYTF.

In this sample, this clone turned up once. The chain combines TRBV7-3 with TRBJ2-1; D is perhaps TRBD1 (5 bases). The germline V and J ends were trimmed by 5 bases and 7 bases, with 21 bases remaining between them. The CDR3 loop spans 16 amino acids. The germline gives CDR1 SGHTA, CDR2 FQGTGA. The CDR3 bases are TGTGCCAGCAGCCGCTCCGGGCCAGGGCCTAGAAATGAGCAGTTCTTC. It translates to CASSRSGPGPRNEQFF.

CDR3 sequence reads: CASSQGDRGGYTF. The CDR3 DNA sequence: TGTGCCAGCAGCCAAGGGGACAGGGGCGGCTACACCTTC. This chain uses TRBV3-1 (or the pseudogene TRBV3-2) with TRBJ1-2, with 10 bases aligning to TRBD1. The trim removed 1 base at V and 8 bases at J, leaving 1 base unmatched. Germline CDR1 is LGHDT and CDR2 is YNNKEL (reference sequence). CDR3 size: 13 residues.

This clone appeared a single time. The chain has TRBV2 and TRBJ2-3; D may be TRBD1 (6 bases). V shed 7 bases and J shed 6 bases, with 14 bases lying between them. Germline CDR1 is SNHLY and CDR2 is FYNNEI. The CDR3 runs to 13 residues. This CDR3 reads CASIRQAGDTQYF. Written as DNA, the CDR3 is TGTGCCAGCATAAGACAGGCCGGGGATACGCAGTATTTT.

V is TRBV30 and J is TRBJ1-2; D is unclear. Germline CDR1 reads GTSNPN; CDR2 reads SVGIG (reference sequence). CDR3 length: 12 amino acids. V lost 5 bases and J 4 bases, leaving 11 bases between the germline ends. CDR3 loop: CAWRRELYGYTF. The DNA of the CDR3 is TGTGCCTGGCGCCGGGAGCTCTATGGCTACACCTTC.

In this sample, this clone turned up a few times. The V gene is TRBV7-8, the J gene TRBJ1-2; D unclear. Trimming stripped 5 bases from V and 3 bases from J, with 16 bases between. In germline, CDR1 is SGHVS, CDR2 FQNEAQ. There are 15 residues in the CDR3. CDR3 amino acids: CASSLRGMGYYGYTF. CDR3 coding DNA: TGTGCCAGCAGCCTTAGAGGAATGGGATACTATGGCTACACCTTC.

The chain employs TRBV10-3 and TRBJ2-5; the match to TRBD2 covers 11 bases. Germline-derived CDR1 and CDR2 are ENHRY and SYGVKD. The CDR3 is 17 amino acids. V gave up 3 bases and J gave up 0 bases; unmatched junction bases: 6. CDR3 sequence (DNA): TGTGCCATCAGTGAACCACTAGCGGGGGCCTACCAAGAGACCCAGTACTTC. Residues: CAISEPLAGAYQETQYF.

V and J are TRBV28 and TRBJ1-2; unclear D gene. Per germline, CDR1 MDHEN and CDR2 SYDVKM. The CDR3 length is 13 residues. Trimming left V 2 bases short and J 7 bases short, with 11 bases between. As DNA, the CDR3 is TGTGCCAGCAGTTTAAAGGTCCCGGGTGGCTACACCTTC. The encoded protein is CASSLKVPGGYTF.

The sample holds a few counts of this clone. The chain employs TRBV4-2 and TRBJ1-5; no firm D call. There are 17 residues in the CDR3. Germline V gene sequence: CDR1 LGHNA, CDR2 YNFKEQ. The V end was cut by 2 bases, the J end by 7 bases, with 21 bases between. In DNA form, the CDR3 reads TGTGCCAGCAGCCAAAGGCGTGGGGTTTTGATGGAGCAGCCCCAGCATTTT. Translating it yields CASSQRRGVLMEQPQHF.

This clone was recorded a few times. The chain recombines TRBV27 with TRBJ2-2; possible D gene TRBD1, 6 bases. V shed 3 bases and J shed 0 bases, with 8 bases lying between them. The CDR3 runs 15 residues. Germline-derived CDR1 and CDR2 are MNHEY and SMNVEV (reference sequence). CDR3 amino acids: CASSFAGANTGELFF. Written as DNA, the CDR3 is TGTGCCAGCAGTTTTGCAGGGGCGAACACCGGGGAGCTGTTTTTT.

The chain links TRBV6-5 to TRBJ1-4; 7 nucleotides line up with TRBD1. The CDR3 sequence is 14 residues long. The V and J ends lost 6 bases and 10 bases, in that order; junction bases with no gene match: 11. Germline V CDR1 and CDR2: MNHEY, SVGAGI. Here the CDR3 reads CASRQTGWGGKLFF. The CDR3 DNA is TGTGCCAGCAGACAGACAGGGTGGGGAGGAAAACTGTTTTTT.

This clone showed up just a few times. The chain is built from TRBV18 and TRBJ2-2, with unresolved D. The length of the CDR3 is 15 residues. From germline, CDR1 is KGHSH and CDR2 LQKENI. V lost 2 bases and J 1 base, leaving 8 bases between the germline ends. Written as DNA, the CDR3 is TGTGCCAGCTCACCAGGGCACCAGAACACCGGGGAGCTGTTTTTT. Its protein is CASSPGHQNTGELFF.

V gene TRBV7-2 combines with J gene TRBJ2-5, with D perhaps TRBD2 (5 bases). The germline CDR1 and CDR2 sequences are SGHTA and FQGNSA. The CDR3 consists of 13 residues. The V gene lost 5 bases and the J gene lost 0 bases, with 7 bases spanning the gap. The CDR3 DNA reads TGTGCCAGCAGCCGGGGAAACCAAGAGACCCAGTACTTC. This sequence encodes CASSRGNQETQYF.

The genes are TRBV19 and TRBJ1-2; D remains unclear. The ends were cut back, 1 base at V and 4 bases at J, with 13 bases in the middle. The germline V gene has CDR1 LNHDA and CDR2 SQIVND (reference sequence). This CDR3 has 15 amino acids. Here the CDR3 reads CASSIVAAAGYGYTF. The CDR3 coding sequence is TGTGCCAGTAGTATAGTGGCGGCGGCGGGCTATGGCTACACCTTC.

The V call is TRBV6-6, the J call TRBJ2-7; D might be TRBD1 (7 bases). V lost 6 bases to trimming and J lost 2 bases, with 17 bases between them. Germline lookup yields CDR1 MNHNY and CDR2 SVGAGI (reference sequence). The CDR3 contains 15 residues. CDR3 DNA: TGTGCCAGCAGCCTCGGAGGGGGCAAGACCTACGAGCAGTACGTC. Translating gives CASSLGGGKTYEQYV.

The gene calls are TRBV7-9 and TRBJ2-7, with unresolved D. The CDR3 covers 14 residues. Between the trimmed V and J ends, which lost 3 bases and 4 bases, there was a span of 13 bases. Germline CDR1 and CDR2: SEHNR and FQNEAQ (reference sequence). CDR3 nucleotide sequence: TGTGCCAGCAGCTTCAGGAGCCTCGGATACGAGCAGTACGTC. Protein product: CASSFRSLGYEQYV.

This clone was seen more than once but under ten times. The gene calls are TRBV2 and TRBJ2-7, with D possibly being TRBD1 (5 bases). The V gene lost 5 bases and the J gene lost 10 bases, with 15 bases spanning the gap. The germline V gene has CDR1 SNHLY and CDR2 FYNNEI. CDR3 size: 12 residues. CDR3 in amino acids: CASSKTASGQYV. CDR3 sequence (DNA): TGTGCCAGCAGTAAGACAGCGTCAGGACAGTACGTC.

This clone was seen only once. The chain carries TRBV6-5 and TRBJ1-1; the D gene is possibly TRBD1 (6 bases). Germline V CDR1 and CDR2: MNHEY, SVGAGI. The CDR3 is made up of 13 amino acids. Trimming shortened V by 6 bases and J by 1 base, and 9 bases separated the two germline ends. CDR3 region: CASRGTKNTEAFF. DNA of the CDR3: TGTGCCAGCAGGGGGACAAAGAACACTGAAGCTTTCTTT.

The CDR3 loop reads CASSPTVNSYEQYV. DNA of the CDR3: TGTGCCAGCAGCCCCACGGTTAACTCCTACGAGCAGTACGTC. The rearrangement uses TRBV7-8 and TRBJ2-7; D is undetermined. Germline-derived CDR1 and CDR2 are SGHVS and FQNEAQ. Trimming pared 5 bases from V and 0 bases from J, leaving 11 bases between. This CDR3 contains 14 residues.

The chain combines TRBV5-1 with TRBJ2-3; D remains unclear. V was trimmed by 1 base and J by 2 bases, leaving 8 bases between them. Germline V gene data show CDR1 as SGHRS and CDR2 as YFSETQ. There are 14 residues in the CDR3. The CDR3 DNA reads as TGCGCCAGCAGCTTGCTAGGCTTCACAGATACGCAGTATTTT. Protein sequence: CASSLLGFTDTQYF.

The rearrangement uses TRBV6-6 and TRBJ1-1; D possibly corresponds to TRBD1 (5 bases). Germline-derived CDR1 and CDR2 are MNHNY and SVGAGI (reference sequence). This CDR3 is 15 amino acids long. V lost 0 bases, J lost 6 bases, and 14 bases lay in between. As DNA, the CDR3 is TGTGCCAGCAGTTACTCGGGGTTAGGGGACTCTGAAGCTTTCTTT. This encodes CASSYSGLGDSEAFF.